This T cell receptor (beta chain) was obtained from a study of shared clonotypes between healthy human individuals. Points from the study as a whole: Naive CD4 clonotypes were shared across several donors at about 5.2%.

Selected positively for CCR7 and CD45RO-negative, naive CD8 cells excluded terminally differentiated effector memory CD45RA+ cells. Deep-level settings were used for running the assay. Method: immunoSEQ multiplex PCR; TCRdb's copy keeps in-frame clones and lacks some. The profile shows around 600,000 clones, roughly 98% of them singletons. The V end lost 7 bases, the J end lost 2 bases, and 19 bases lay between the germline ends. CDR3 size: 15 residues. Germline loops: CDR1 SQVTM, CDR2 ANQGSEA. A remark on this clone: Its antigen is still unknown.

The sequence derives from a young man in good health. The genes are TRBV29-1 and TRBJ2-3; D call uncertain. The sequencing input was naive CD8+ T cells sorted from blood. CDR3 coding DNA: TGCAGCGCCGCAGGAACGCGCGCTAACACAGATACGCAGTATTTT. Translated: CSAAGTRANTDTQYF.